This TCR beta chain derives from a study of shared clonotypes between healthy human individuals. PCR replicates from unsorted PBMC used roughly 300 ng DNA, and this amount was approximately 30,000 T cell genomes. Ten immunoSEQ deep assay plates were used to sequence the DNA of unsorted PBMCs. The method was immunoSEQ multiplex PCR; TCRdb's version includes in-frame clones alone and lacks a portion of them. The sample contains fewer than 600,000 clones, about four fifths of which appear only once. The CDR3 totals 11 residues. V was shortened by 11 bases and J by 9 bases, with 14 bases between the two germline ends. The germline V gene has CDR1 SNHLY and CDR2 FYNNEI. Comment on this clone: Its target is not known.

Overall study results and limits: There were few donors, and this limited the genetic and exposure-history diversity represented.

The chain combines TRBV2 with TRBJ2-1; D is ambiguous. Sequenced: PBMCs. The sequence derives from a woman aged 40 to 55 in good health. Some clones in this sample may be carry-over from other donors' samples. The CDR3 loop reads CAGKTSPEQFF. The CDR3 region has the DNA TGTGCCGGCAAAACAAGCCCTGAGCAGTTCTTC.